This entry features one T cell receptor (beta chain) sequence. Its cognate antigen has yet to be identified. Within one base of it there is no much larger clone, and no base qualities were kept. The germline V gene encodes CDR1 MGHRA and CDR2 YSYEKL. Counted from cysteine to phenylalanine, this CDR3 has 14 amino acids. The retained sequence is limited to the CDR3, 42 bases, with the frame set at the first base. V and J are truncated by 1 base and 8 bases respectively, leaving an intervening sequence of 12 bases. Genomic DNA was isolated from the sorted cells so that the TCRbeta CDR3 region could be sequenced. TCRbeta CDR3 regions were sequenced using the immunoSEQ Assay. TCRdb provides this immuneACCESS table in a form limited to in-frame rearrangements. Some clones are lacking; in checked studies, under half of them reflect an unresolved V gene, and why the rest are absent is not known. The sample contains 50,000 to 60,000 clones, roughly 90% of them found a single time. In total, the top ten clones hold 4.5% to 5.5% of the sample.

The data were taken from a study of OX40 agonist ivuxolimab in advanced cancers. Turning to the overall study: Ivuxolimab was a fully human IgG2 agonistic monoclonal antibody targeting the costimulatory receptor OX40 (CD134). Intravenous ivuxolimab was administered to patients every 2 weeks at six dose levels: 0.01, 0.1, 0.3, 1.5, 3 and 10 mg/kg. Of the 50 to 55 dose-escalation patients, hepatocellular carcinoma was present in approximately 20, melanoma in approximately 15, renal cell carcinoma in 9 and head and neck cancer in 9. In the dose-escalation cohort, around four fifths of patients were male, and the mean age was roughly 60 years with a range of about 23 to 79. Patients were allowed to have had prior anti-PD-1, anti-PD-L1 or anti-CTLA-4 therapy, and 30% to 40% of the dose-escalation patients had been treated with checkpoint inhibitors. Partial responses occurred in three dose-escalation patients: two with cutaneous melanoma and one with hepatocellular carcinoma. The purpose of peripheral TCRbeta sequencing was to test whether ivuxolimab changed TCR sequence diversity and led to clonal T-cell expansion. The paper reports the monotherapy dose-escalation portion (N ≈ 50 patients) of the phase I ivuxolimab trial. The paper as a whole reports these results and caveats: At doses from 0.1 to 3.0 mg/kg, clonal expansion was seen in both CD4+ and CD8+ blood T cells between baseline and week 6. The antigen specificity of the peripheral T cells that underwent clonal expansion was not determined. In the 0.1-3.0 mg/kg groups, partial responders were among the patients with the lowest normalized peripheral clonal expansion, particularly in CD8+ T cells. After ivuxolimab, CD8+ T cells had more expanded clones than CD4+ T cells on average. Low levels of normalized T-cell clonal expansion were also seen in some patients who did not respond.

The trial excluded patients who had a history of autoimmune disease or who were on systemic immunosuppression. Peripheral blood for TCR sequencing was collected from all dose cohorts at baseline, on cycle 4 day 1, and on cycle 7 day 1. Samples came from an open-label, multicenter, first-in-human phase I dose-escalation trial of ivuxolimab. Adults with locally advanced or metastatic head and neck squamous cell, hepatocellular, melanoma or renal cell carcinoma were enrolled in the trial. Before TCR sequencing, CD4+ T cells and CD8+ T cells were sorted from peripheral blood as separate populations. The TCR originated in an adult with an advanced solid tumor such as melanoma, head and neck, liver or kidney cancer. The sequence links TRBV4-1 to TRBJ2-1; a tentative D call is TRBD2 (6 bases match). The sample was CD4+ or CD8+ T cells sorted from blood, taken in a trial of the OX40 agonist ivuxolimab. The sequence in DNA is TGCGCCAGCAGCCAAGTCAACGTAGCGGATGAGCAGTTCTTC. Its coded protein is CASSQVNVADEQFF.